Listed below are T cell receptor beta chains from one sample, sequenced in a study of cytomegalovirus exposure and HLA in healthy donors. The repertoire was sequenced with immunoSEQ multiplex PCR; TCRdb's copy has only in-frame clones and lacks some. Counted here are 280,000 or so clones, 70% to 90% occurring once; the ten biggest clones make up roughly 2.3%. Specimen: PBMCs. The receptor source for this set is a woman aged 18-29 years in good health and CMV-seronegative. Both conserved end residues are part of each CDR3. Each record gives: V gene, J gene, clone size, D gene, CDR3 DNA, CDR3 protein. D genes are given only for firm matches. Clone sizes are given selectively: once, few, many, or a class where the clone is expanded.

V: TRBV15; J: TRBJ2-3; size: .; D: .; DNA: TGTGCCACCAGCAGAGATCTGGGCCCAGATACGCAGTATTTT; CDR3: CATSRDLGPDTQYF
V: TRBV9; J: TRBJ2-1; size: .; D: .; DNA: TGTGCCAGCAGCTTCACCTCGGGGAATGAGCAGTTCTTC; CDR3: CASSFTSGNEQFF
V: TRBV18; J: TRBJ2-5; size: .; D: .; DNA: TGTGCCAGCTCACCACCTGGCAGAGAGACCCAGTACTTC; CDR3: CASSPPGRETQYF
V: TRBV2; J: TRBJ1-5; size: .; D: TRBD1; DNA: TGTGCCAGCAGTGATGGGACAGGGGGCTTTCAGCCCCAGCATTTT; CDR3: CASSDGTGGFQPQHF
V: TRBV19; J: TRBJ2-6; size: .; D: .; DNA: TGTGCCAGTAGTCCAGGGATAGCAACTGGGGCCAACGTCCTGACTTTC; CDR3: CASSPGIATGANVLTF
V: TRBV7-2; J: TRBJ1-2; size: .; D: .; DNA: TGTGCCAGCAGCTTAGACACATCCCTATCGAGGGGCTACACCTTC; CDR3: CASSLDTSLSRGYTF
V: TRBV6-5; J: TRBJ2-1; size: .; D: .; DNA: TGTGCCAGCCATAATCAGGCTGACAATGAGCAGTTCTTC; CDR3: CASHNQADNEQFF
V: TRBV5-6; J: TRBJ2-1; size: .; D: TRBD1; DNA: TGTGCCAGCAGCTTTGGGACAGGGCATAATGAGCAGTTCTTC; CDR3: CASSFGTGHNEQFF
V: TRBV5-1; J: TRBJ2-3; size: .; D: .; DNA: TGCGCCAGCAGCTTGACAGGTGATACGCAGTATTTT; CDR3: CASSLTGDTQYF
V: TRBV6-5; J: TRBJ1-1; size: .; D: .; DNA: TGTGCCAGCAGTCCCCAGAAGTTTAACACTGAAGCTTTCTTT; CDR3: CASSPQKFNTEAFF
V: TRBV9; J: TRBJ2-1; size: .; D: .; DNA: TGTGCCAGCAGCGTGAGGGTTGCGGGTAACAATGAGCAGTTCTTC; CDR3: CASSVRVAGNNEQFF
V: TRBV6-6; J: TRBJ1-1; size: .; D: .; DNA: TGTGCCAGCAGTAAACCGACAAGTCACACTGAAGCTTTCTTT; CDR3: CASSKPTSHTEAFF
V: TRBV13; J: TRBJ1-4; size: few; D: TRBD1; DNA: TGTGCCAGCAGCACCTCTCCGGGACAGGGGAATGAAAAACTGTTTTTT; CDR3: CASSTSPGQGNEKLFF
V: TRBV6-5; J: TRBJ1-1; size: .; D: .; DNA: TGTGCCAGCACCGGTCTCGTGAACACTGAAGCTTTCTTT; CDR3: CASTGLVNTEAFF
V: TRBV6-5; J: TRBJ2-3; size: .; D: .; DNA: TGTGCCAGCAGTTACTCGGGCCCTACAGATACGCAGTATTTT; CDR3: CASSYSGPTDTQYF
V: TRBV6-1; J: TRBJ2-3; size: .; D: .; DNA: TGTGCCAGCAGTACCAGCGGGAGCACAGATACGCAGTATTTT; CDR3: CASSTSGSTDTQYF
V: TRBV7-2; J: TRBJ1-2; size: .; D: .; DNA: TGTGCCAGCAGCTTCCAATTCACCCTCGGGGGCTACACCTTC; CDR3: CASSFQFTLGGYTF
V: TRBV5-1; J: TRBJ2-7; size: .; D: TRBD2; DNA: TGCGCCAGTGCCGGGAGGGCGGGGGGCCTAAACTACGAGCAGTACTTC; CDR3: CASAGRAGGLNYEQYF
V: TRBV27; J: TRBJ1-6; size: .; D: TRBD1; DNA: TGTGCCAGCAGTTTCACCGGGACAGCTAATTCACCCCTCCACTTT; CDR3: CASSFTGTANSPLHF
V: TRBV5-1; J: TRBJ2-2; size: .; D: TRBD1; DNA: TGCGCCAGCAGCATGGACAGGGGCAAACACACCGGGGAGCTGTTTTTT; CDR3: CASSMDRGKHTGELFF
V: TRBV7-9; J: TRBJ2-3; size: .; D: TRBD2; DNA: TGTTCCAGCAGCTTCGGGGGGGATACGCAGTATTTT; CDR3: CSSSFGGDTQYF
V: TRBV7-6; J: TRBJ1-2; size: .; D: TRBD1; DNA: TGTGCCAGCAGCCCCCTAAGTTTGGGCAGGGGGCACTATGGCTACACCTTC; CDR3: CASSPLSLGRGHYGYTF
V: TRBV2; J: TRBJ2-2; size: .; D: .; DNA: TGTGCCAGCAGTGTTCAGGGGTTTATGACCGGGGAGCTGTTTTTT; CDR3: CASSVQGFMTGELFF
V: TRBV27; J: TRBJ2-1; size: .; D: TRBD2; DNA: TGTGCCAGCAAACTAGCGGGGGGTAGGGATGAGCAGTTCTTC; CDR3: CASKLAGGRDEQFF
V: TRBV13; J: TRBJ2-2; size: .; D: TRBD2; DNA: TGTGCCAGCAGGAACCGGGGGGGCGAGTATCGGACCGGGGAGCTGTTTTTT; CDR3: CASRNRGGEYRTGELFF
V: TRBV7-2; J: TRBJ1-6; size: .; D: TRBD1; DNA: TGTGCCACCGGCCAGGGGGTTATCCCCTATAATTCACCCCTCCACTTT; CDR3: CATGQGVIPYNSPLHF
V: TRBV10-3; J: TRBJ1-1; size: once; D: .; DNA: TGTGCCATCAGGCGAACCGGGTCCGGAGGTGAAGCTTTCTTT; CDR3: CAIRRTGSGGEAFF
V: TRBV27; J: TRBJ2-7; size: .; D: .; DNA: TGTGCCAGCAGTTTGATAGCGGACTCCTACGAGCAGTACTTC; CDR3: CASSLIADSYEQYF
V: TRBV10-3; J: TRBJ2-1; size: .; D: TRBD1; DNA: TGTGCCATCGGACCGGGACAGAACTACAATGAGCAGTTCTTC; CDR3: CAIGPGQNYNEQFF
V: TRBV25-1; J: TRBJ1-4; size: few; D: .; DNA: TGTGCCAGCAGTGAAGGGGCCCCGAATGAAAAACTGTTTTTT; CDR3: CASSEGAPNEKLFF
V: TRBV11-2; J: TRBJ1-3; size: .; D: .; DNA: TGTGCCAGCAGTCGGGGGTTATCGGGAAACACCATATATTTT; CDR3: CASSRGLSGNTIYF
V: TRBV7-9; J: TRBJ1-1; size: .; D: .; DNA: TGTGCCAGCAGCTTAGGATACAGGGTAGCCACTGAAGCTTTCTTT; CDR3: CASSLGYRVATEAFF
V: TRBV7-6; J: TRBJ2-3; size: .; D: TRBD2; DNA: TGTGCCAGCAGCTTACCCCGCGGGAGCGACCGTCCTAGCACAGATACGCAGTATTTT; CDR3: CASSLPRGSDRPSTDTQYF
V: TRBV5-1; J: TRBJ2-2; size: .; D: TRBD1; DNA: TGCGCCAGCAGCACGCAGGGGGCAGGCGGGGAGCTGTTTTTT; CDR3: CASSTQGAGGELFF
V: TRBV7-6; J: TRBJ2-1; size: .; D: TRBD2; DNA: TGTGCCAGCTCTGCGGGGGGGTACTACAATGAGCAGTTCTTC; CDR3: CASSAGGYYNEQFF